The next 15 T cell receptor beta chains were all read from a single sample in a study of blood T cell repertoires in COVID-19. Method: immunoSEQ multiplex PCR; TCRdb's copy keeps in-frame clones and lacks some. The sample consists of just under 150,000 clones, about nine tenths of them appearing once. The sample comprised peripheral blood. The receptor source for this set is a man aged 50-60 years who had recovered from COVID-19.

The rearrangement uses TRBV4-1 and TRBJ2-1, with D perhaps matching TRBD2 (6 bases). CDR1 and CDR2 (germline): MGHRA, YSYEKL. The CDR3 spans 19 residues. Trimming pared 1 base from V and 3 bases from J, leaving 22 bases between. CDR3 sequence (DNA): TGCGCCAGCAGCCAAGCCGTGACAGCCGGTTTGGGAGGCTACAATGAGCAGTTCTTC. Protein: CASSQAVTAGLGGYNEQFF.

The chain is built from TRBV12-3 or TRBV12-4 and TRBJ1-1, with D unclear. The CDR3 sequence is 13 residues long. V was shortened by 0 bases and J by 6 bases, with 8 bases between the two germline ends. The CDR3 here is CASSLALTPEAFF. The CDR3 DNA reads as TGTGCCAGCAGTTTAGCGCTTACACCTGAAGCTTTCTTT.

This clone was detected once. The junction departs from the called germline gene at one end, perhaps through a read error. This chain connects TRBV2 to TRBJ1-4; TRBD1 might be the D (6 bases). This CDR3 is built from 14 residues. Germline values: CDR1 SNHLY, CDR2 FYNNEI. The CDR3 nucleotides read TGTGCCTGCAGCTGGGGCAGGGGTGATGAAAAACTGTTTTTT. Residues: CACSWGRGDEKLFF.

The count of this clone is one. V gene TRBV3-1 (or the pseudogene TRBV3-2) combines with J gene TRBJ1-1, with 11 positions matching TRBD1. Germline lookup yields CDR1 LGHDT and CDR2 YNNKEL (reference sequence). Unmatched junction bases numbered 5, after V lost 4 bases and J lost 1 base. This CDR3 region has 16 residues. This CDR3 is CASSPRDRGANTEAFF. The CDR3 DNA is TGTGCCAGCAGCCCCCGGGACAGGGGGGCGAACACTGAAGCTTTCTTT.

This clone was counted once. The V gene is TRBV27, the J gene TRBJ2-5; D remains ambiguous. Trimming cost V 3 bases and J 5 bases, with 13 bases left between them. In germline, CDR1 is MNHEY, CDR2 SMNVEV (reference sequence). This CDR3 is 14 amino acids long. CDR3 sequence: CASSFTGSRETQYF. In nucleotides, the CDR3 is TGTGCCAGCAGTTTCACCGGGTCTAGGGAGACCCAGTACTTC.

CDR3 nucleotide sequence: TGTGCCAGCAGCCGGGGGCAGGGAGACACCAGATACTTGAACACTGAAGCTTTCTTT. It yields the protein CASSRGQGDTRYLNTEAFF. This sequence joins TRBV3-1 (or the pseudogene TRBV3-2) and TRBJ1-1; tentative D call: TRBD1 (6 bases). Germline V gene data show CDR1 as LGHDT and CDR2 as YNNKEL (reference sequence). The CDR3 length is 19 residues. Trimming removed 4 bases at V and 0 bases at J, with 24 bases between.

This chain joins TRBV23-1 and TRBJ2-3, with D possibly being TRBD1 (6 bases). TRBV23-1 is designated an ORF whose function remains uncertain. Trimming cost V 1 base and J 1 base, with 9 bases left between them. The CDR3 extends over 15 amino acids. The CDR3 loop reads CASSQWPGGTDTQYF. CDR3 DNA: TGCGCCAGCAGTCAATGGCCAGGGGGCACAGATACGCAGTATTTT.

This chain joins TRBV5-4 and TRBJ2-1; D is perhaps TRBD1 (5 bases). The germline CDR1 and CDR2 sequences are SGHNT and YYREEE (reference sequence). V shed 0 bases and J shed 1 base, with 5 bases lying between them. The CDR3 contains 14 residues. CDR3 sequence reads: CASSLEGSYNEQFF. The CDR3 bases are TGTGCCAGCAGCTTGGAGGGGTCCTACAATGAGCAGTTCTTC.

This clone has only a few counts. The CDR3 sequence: CASSYPTSGGHNEQFF. CDR3 sequence (DNA): TGTGCCAGCAGTTACCCGACTAGCGGGGGCCACAATGAGCAGTTCTTC. The chain uses TRBV6-5 and TRBJ2-1; 12 nucleotides match TRBD2. Germline CDR1 reads MNHEY; CDR2 reads SVGAGI. The CDR3 spans 16 residues. Trimming at V came to 2 bases and at J to 5 bases, leaving 4 bases not matched to a gene.

The V call is TRBV6-5, the J call TRBJ2-5; 7 nucleotides match TRBD1. Germline V gene data show CDR1 as MNHEY and CDR2 as SVGAGI. This CDR3 is 15 amino acids long. V was pared by 5 bases and J by 0 bases, with 6 bases of the junction left unmatched. The CDR3: CASSKGDRNQETQYF. The CDR3 DNA is TGTGCCAGCAGTAAGGGGGACAGAAACCAAGAGACCCAGTACTTC.

The rearrangement links TRBV11-3 to TRBJ1-2, with D unresolved. The CDR3 is made up of 16 amino acids. V lost 0 bases and J 1 base, leaving 12 bases between the germline ends. Germline V gene lookup returns CDR1 SGHNT and CDR2 YENEEA. CDR3 sequence reads: CASSLDPRPGNYGYTF. The CDR3 nucleotides read TGTGCCAGCAGCTTAGATCCGCGGCCGGGTAACTATGGCTACACCTTC.

The chain recombines TRBV27 with TRBJ2-7, with 9 bases aligning to TRBD1. The ends lost 5 bases at V and 1 base at J; junction bases unmatched: 9. The CDR3 loop spans 16 amino acids. Germline V lookup: CDR1 MNHEY, CDR2 SMNVEV (reference sequence). This chain's CDR3 is CASSPRGTGMSYEQYF. The CDR3 DNA follows: TGTGCCAGCAGTCCAAGGGGGACAGGGATGTCCTACGAGCAGTACTTC.

This chain links TRBV6-5 with TRBJ2-7; 7 positions match TRBD1. Trimming at V came to 3 bases and at J to 0 bases, leaving 5 bases not matched to a gene. The CDR3 covers 15 residues. Germline CDR1 is MNHEY and CDR2 is SVGAGI. The CDR3 spells CASSYYRGSSYEQYF. CDR3 DNA: TGTGCCAGCAGTTATTACAGGGGAAGCTCCTACGAGCAGTACTTC.

The rearrangement joins TRBV6-2 or TRBV6-3 to TRBJ2-5; 12 bases align to TRBD1. This CDR3 region has 16 residues. Germline lookup yields CDR1 MNHEY and CDR2 SVGEGT. The ends lost 4 bases at V and 1 base at J; junction bases unmatched: 4. The CDR3 bases are TGTGCCAGCAGTTCCCGGGACAGGGGGCCCCAAGAGACCCAGTACTTC. Its translation: CASSSRDRGPQETQYF.

This clone showed up just once. CDR3 protein: CASSYSGQGRGTEAFF. CDR3 nucleotide sequence: TGTGCCAGCAGTTACTCCGGACAGGGGCGAGGGACTGAAGCTTTCTTT. The chain has TRBV6-2 or TRBV6-3 and TRBJ1-1; TRBD1 matches 9 bases. The junction had 7 bases not matched to a gene; V was cut back by 0 bases and J by 5 bases. From germline, CDR1 is MNHEY and CDR2 SVGEGT. This CDR3 has 16 residues.